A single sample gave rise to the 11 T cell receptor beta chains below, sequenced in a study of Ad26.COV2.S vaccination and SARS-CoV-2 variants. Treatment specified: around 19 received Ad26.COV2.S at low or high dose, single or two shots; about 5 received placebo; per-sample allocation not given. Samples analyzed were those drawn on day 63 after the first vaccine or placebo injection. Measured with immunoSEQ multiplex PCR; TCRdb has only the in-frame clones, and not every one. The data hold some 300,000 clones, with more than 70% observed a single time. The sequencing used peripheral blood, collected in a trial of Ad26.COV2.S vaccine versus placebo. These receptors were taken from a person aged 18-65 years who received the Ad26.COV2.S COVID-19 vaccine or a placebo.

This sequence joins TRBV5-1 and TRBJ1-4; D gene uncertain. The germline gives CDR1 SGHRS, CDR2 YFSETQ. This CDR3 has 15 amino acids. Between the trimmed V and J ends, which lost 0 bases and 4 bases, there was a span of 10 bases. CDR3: CASSLAAGINEKLFF. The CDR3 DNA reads TGCGCCAGCAGCTTGGCTGCAGGAATTAATGAAAAACTGTTTTTT.

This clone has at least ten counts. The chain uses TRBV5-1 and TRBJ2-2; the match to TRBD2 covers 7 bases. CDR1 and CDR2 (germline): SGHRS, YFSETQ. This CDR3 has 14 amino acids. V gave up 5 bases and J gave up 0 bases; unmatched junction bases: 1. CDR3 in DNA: TGCGCCAGCAGAGGACTAGCGAACACCGGGGAGCTGTTTTTT. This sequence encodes CASRGLANTGELFF.

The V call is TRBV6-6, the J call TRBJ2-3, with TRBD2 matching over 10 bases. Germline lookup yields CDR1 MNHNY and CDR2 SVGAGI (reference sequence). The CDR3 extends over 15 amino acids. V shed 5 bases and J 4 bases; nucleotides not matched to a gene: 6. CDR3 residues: CASSILAGGADTQYF. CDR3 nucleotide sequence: TGTGCCAGCAGTATATTAGCGGGGGGCGCAGATACGCAGTATTTT.

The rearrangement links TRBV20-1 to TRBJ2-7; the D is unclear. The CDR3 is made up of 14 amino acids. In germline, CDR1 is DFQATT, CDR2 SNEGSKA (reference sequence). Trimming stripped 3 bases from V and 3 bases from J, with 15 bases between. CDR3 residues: CSASKAVGIYEQYF. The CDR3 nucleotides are TGCAGTGCTAGTAAGGCTGTGGGGATCTACGAGCAGTACTTC.

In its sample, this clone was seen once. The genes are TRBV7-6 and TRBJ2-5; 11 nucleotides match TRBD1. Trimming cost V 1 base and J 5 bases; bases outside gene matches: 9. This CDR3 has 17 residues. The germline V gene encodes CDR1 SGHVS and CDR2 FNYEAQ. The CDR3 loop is CASSLDRRTGGGETQYF. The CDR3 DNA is TGTGCCAGCAGCTTAGATAGGAGGACAGGGGGCGGTGAGACCCAGTACTTC.

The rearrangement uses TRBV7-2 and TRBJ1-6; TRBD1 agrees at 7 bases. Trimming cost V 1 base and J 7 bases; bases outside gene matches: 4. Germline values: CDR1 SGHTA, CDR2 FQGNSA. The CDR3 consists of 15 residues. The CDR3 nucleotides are TGTGCCAGCAGCTTAGGTGGGACAGCGAATTCACCCCTCCACTTT. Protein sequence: CASSLGGTANSPLHF.

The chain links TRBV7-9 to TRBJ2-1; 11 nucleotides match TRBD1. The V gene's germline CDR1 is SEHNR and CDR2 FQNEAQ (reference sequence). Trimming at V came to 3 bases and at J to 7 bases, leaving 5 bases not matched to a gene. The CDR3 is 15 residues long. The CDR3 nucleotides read TGTGCCAGCAGCTTTCTGGGACAGGGGGGTAATGAGCAGTTCTTC. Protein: CASSFLGQGGNEQFF. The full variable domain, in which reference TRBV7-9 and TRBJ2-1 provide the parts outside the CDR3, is DTGVSQNPRHKITKRGQNVTFRCDPISEHNRLYWYRQTLGQGPEFLTYFQNEAQLEKSRLLSDRFSAERPKGSFSTLEIQRTEQGDSAMYLCASSFLGQGGNEQFFGPGTRLTVL.

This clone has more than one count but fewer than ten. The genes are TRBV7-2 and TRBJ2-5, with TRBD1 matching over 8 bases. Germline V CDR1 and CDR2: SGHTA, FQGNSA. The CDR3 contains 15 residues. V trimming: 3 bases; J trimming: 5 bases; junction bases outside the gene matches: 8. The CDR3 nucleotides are TGTGCCAGCAGCTTCCCTCAGGGGGCAGTGGAGACCCAGTACTTC. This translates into CASSFPQGAVETQYF.

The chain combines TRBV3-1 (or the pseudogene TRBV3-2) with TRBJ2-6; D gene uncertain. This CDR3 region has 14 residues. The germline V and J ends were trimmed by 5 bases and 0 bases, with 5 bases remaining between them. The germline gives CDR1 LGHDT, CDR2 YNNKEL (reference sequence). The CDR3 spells CASSLGSGANVLTF. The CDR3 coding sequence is TGTGCCAGCAGCTTGGGCTCTGGGGCCAACGTCCTGACTTTC.

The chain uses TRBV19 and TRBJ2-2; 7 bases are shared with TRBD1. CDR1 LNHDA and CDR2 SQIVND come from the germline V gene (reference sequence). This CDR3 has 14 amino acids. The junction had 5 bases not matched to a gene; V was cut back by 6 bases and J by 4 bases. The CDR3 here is CASRPGTATGELFF. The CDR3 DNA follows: TGTGCCAGTAGGCCCGGGACAGCCACCGGGGAGCTGTTTTTT.

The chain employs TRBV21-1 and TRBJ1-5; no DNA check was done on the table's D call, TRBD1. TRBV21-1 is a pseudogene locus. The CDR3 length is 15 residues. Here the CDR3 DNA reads TGTGCCAGCAGCTCGCGGGACAGGGGGAATCAGCCCCAGCATTTT. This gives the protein CASSSRDRGNQPQHF.